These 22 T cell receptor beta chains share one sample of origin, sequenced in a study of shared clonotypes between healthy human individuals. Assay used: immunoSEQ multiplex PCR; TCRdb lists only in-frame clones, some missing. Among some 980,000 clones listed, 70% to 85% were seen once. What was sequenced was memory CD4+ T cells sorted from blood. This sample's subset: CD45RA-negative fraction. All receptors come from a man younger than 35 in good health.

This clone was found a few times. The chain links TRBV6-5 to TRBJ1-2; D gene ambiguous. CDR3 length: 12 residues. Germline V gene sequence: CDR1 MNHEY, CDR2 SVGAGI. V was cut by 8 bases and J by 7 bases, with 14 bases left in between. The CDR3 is CASGRPGGGYTF. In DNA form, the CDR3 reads TGTGCCAGCGGCCGCCCGGGAGGTGGCTACACCTTC.

CDR3 sequence (DNA): TGCGCCAGCAGCTTGGAGGTCCAGGGCTCTGGAAACACCATATATTTT. Encoded protein: CASSLEVQGSGNTIYF. The chain employs TRBV5-1 and TRBJ1-3; tentatively, D is TRBD1 (5 bases). The CDR3 has 16 amino acids. Trimming took off 0 bases at V and 0 bases at J, with 10 bases between the two ends. The germline CDR1 and CDR2 sequences are SGHRS and YFSETQ. The whole variable domain, filled in from reference TRBV5-1 and TRBJ1-3, reads KAGVTQTPRYLIKTRGQQVTLSCSPISGHRSVSWYQQTPGQGLQFLFEYFSETQRNKGNFPGRFSGRQFSNSRSEMNVSTLELGDSALYLCASSLEVQGSGNTIYFGEGSWLTVV.

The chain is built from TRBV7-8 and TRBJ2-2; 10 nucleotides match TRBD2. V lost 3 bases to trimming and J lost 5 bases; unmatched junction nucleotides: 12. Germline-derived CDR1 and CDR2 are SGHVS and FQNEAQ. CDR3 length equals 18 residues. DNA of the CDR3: TGTGCCAGCAGCTTTGAGACTAGCGGGTATAAAGGGACCGGGGAGCTGTTTTTT. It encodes CASSFETSGYKGTGELFF.

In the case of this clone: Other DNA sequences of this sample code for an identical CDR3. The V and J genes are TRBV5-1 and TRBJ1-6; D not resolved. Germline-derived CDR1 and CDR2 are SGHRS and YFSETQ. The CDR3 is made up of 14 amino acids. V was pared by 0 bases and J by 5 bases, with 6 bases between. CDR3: CASSLELDNSPLHF. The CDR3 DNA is TGCGCCAGCAGCTTGGAGTTGGATAATTCACCCCTCCACTTT.

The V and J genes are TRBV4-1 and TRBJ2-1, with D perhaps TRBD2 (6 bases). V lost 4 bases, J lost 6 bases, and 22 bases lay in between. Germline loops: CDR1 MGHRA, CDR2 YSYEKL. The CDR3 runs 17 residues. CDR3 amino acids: CASSRQRLVQGVNEQFF. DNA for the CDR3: TGCGCCAGCAGCCGCCAGCGACTAGTTCAGGGTGTCAATGAGCAGTTCTTC.

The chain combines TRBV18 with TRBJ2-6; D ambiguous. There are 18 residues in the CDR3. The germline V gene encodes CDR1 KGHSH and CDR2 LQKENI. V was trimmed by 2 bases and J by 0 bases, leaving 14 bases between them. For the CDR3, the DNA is TGTGCCAGCTCACCATTCCACAGCCAAGCCTCTGGGGCCAACGTCCTGACTTTC. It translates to CASSPFHSQASGANVLTF.

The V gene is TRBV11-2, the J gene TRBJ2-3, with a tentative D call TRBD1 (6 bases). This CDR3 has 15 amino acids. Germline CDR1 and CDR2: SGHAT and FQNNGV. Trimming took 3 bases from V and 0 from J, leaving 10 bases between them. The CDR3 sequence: CASSLDSYSTDTQYF. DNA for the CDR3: TGTGCCAGCAGCTTGGACAGCTATAGCACAGATACGCAGTATTTT.

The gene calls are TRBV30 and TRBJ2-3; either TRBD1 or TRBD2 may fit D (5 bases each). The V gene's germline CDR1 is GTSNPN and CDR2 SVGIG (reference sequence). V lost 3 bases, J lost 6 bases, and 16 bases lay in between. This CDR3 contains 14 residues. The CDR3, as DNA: TGTGCCTGGAGCACTAGGGGCGGGTATGATACGCAGTATTTT. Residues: CAWSTRGGYDTQYF. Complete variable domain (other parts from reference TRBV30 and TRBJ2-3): SQTIHQWPATLVQPVGSPLSLECTVEGTSNPNLYWYRQAAGRGLQLLFYSVGIGQISSEVPQNLSASRPQDRQFILSSKKLLLSDSGFYLCAWSTRGGYDTQYFGPGTRLTVL.

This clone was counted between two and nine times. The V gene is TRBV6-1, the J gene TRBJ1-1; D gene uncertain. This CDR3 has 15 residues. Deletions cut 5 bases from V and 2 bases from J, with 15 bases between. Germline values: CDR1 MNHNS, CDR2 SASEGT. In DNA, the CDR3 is TGTGCCAGCAGTCGGGGAGGGATGCGTAACACTGAAGCTTTCTTT. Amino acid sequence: CASSRGGMRNTEAFF.

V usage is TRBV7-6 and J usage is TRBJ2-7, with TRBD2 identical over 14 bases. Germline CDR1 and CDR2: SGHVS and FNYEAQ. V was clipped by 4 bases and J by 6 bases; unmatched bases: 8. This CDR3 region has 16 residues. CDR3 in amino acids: CASSSRGTSGSAEQYF. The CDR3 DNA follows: TGTGCCAGCAGCTCGAGGGGGACTAGCGGGAGTGCCGAGCAGTACTTC.

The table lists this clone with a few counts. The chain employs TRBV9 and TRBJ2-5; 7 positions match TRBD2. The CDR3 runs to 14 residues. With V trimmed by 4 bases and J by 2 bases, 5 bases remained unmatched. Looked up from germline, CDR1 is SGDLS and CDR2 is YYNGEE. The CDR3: CASSHGTTQETQYF. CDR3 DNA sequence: TGTGCCAGCAGCCACGGGACTACTCAAGAGACCCAGTACTTC.

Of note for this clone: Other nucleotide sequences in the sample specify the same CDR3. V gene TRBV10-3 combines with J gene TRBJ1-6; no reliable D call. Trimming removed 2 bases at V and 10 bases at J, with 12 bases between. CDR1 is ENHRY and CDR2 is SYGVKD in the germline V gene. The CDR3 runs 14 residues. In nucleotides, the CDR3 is TGTGCCATCAGTGAGGTGGCGGGGAACTCACCCCTCCACTTT. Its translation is CAISEVAGNSPLHF.

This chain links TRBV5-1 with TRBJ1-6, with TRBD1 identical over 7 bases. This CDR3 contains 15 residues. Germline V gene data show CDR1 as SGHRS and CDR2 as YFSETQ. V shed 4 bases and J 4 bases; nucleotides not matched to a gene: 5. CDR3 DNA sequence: TGCGCCAGCAGCGGAGGACAGGCTTATAATTCACCCCTCCACTTT. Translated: CASSGGQAYNSPLHF.

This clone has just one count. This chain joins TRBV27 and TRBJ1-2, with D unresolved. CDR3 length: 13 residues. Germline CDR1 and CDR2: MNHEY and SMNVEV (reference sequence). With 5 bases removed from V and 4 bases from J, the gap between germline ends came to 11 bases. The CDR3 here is CASSLREGYGYTF. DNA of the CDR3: TGTGCCAGCAGTCTTAGGGAAGGCTATGGCTACACCTTC.

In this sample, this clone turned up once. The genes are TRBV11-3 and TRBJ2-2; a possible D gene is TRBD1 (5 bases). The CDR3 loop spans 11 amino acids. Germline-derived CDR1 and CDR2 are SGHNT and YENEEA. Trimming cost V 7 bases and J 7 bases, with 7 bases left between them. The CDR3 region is CASMGHGELFF. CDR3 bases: TGTGCCAGCATGGGGCACGGGGAGCTGTTTTTT.

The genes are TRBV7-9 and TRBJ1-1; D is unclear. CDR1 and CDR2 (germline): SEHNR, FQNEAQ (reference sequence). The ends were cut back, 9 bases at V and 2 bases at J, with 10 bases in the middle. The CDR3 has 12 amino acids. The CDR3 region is CASTRINTEAFF. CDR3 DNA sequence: TGTGCCAGTACCCGGATAAACACTGAAGCTTTCTTT.

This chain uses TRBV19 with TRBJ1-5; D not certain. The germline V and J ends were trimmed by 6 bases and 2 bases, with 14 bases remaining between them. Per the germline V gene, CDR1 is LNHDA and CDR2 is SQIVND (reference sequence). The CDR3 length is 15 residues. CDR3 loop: CASRQAFKGNQPQHF. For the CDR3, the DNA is TGTGCCAGTAGGCAGGCTTTCAAGGGCAATCAGCCCCAGCATTTT.

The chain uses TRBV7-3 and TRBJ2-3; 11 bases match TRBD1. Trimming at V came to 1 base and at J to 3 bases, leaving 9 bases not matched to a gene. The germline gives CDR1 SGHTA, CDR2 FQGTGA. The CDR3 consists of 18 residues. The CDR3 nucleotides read TGTGCCAGCAGCTTAAGAACCCCGGGACAGGGGGGAACAGATACGCAGTATTTT. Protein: CASSLRTPGQGGTDTQYF.

CDR3: CASSGAGGRSDTQYF. CDR3 nucleotides: TGTGCCAGCAGTGGCGCGGGGGGGCGTTCAGATACGCAGTATTTT. The chain couples TRBV2 to TRBJ2-3, with TRBD2 matching over 9 bases. V was clipped by 4 bases and J by 4 bases; unmatched bases: 6. The CDR3 covers 15 residues. Germline V gives CDR1 SNHLY, CDR2 FYNNEI.

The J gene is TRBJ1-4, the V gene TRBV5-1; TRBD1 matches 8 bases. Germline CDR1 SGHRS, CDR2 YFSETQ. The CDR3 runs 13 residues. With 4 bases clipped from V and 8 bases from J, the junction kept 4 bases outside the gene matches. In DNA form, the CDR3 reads TGCGCCAGCAGCCCCTGGACAGGGGAAAAACTGTTTTTT. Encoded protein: CASSPWTGEKLFF.

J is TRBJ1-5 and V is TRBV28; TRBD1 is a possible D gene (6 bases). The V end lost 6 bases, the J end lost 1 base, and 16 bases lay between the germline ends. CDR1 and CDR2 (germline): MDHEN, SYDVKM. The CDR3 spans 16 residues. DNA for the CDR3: TGTGCCAGCAGCCCAGGGGCGACGGCGAGCAATCAGCCCCAGCATTTT. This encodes CASSPGATASNQPQHF.

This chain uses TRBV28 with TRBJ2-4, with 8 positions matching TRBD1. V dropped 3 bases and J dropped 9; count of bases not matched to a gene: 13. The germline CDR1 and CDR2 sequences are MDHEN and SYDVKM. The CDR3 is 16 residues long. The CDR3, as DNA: TGTGCCAGCAGTTTGTCCCAGGGGGCGTTTTCGAGCATTCAGTACTTC. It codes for CASSLSQGAFSSIQYF.